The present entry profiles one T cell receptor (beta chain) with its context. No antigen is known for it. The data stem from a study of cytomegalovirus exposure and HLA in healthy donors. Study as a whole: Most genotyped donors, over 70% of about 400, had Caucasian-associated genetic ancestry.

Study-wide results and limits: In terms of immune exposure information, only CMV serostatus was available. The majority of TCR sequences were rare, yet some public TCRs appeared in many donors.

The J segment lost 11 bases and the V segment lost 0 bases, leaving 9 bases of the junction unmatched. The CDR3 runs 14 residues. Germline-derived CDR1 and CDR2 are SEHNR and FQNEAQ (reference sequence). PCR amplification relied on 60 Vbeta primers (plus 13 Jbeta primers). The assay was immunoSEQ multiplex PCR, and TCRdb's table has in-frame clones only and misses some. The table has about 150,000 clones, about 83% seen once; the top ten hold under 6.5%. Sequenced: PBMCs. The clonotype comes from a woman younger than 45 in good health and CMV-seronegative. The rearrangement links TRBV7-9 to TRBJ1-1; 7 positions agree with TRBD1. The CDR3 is CASSLASAEQGAFF. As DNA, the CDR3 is TGTGCCAGCAGCTTAGCCTCCGCTGAACAGGGGGCTTTCTTT.